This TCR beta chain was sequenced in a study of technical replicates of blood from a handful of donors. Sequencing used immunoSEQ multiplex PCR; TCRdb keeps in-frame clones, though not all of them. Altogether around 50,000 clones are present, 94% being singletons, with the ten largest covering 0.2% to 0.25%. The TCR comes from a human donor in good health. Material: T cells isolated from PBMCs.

This CDR3 reads CASSGHGNQPQHF. The CDR3 region has the DNA TGTGCCAGCAGTGGACACGGCAATCAGCCCCAGCATTTT. The chain couples TRBV28 to TRBJ1-5; perhaps TRBD1 as D (5 bases). Trimming left V 5 bases short and J 2 bases short, with 7 bases between. Germline CDR1 reads MDHEN; CDR2 reads SYDVKM. This CDR3 is built from 13 residues.